The table lists the clone carrying this T cell receptor beta chain with a few counts. V lost 10 bases and J lost 4, with 13 bases in between. Germline CDR1 ENHRY, CDR2 SYGVKD. This CDR3 spans 13 amino acids. A single record per CDR3 protein comes from TCRdb applying MiXCR to the 5' RACE reads. The sample has around 78,000 distinct CDR3 sequences; 9.5% to 13% are singletons. This record belongs to a study of early T cells in non-severe SARS-CoV-2 infection. This specimen consisted of whole blood, obtained at baseline. The gene calls are TRBV10-3 and TRBJ2-2; tentative D call: TRBD2 (6 bases). This sequence was found in an adult who was a healthcare worker with PCR-confirmed SARS-CoV-2 infection or an uninfected control (not recorded which). This CDR3 reads CATVRGGTGELFF. The CDR3 DNA reads TGTGCCACCGTCCGGGGAGGCACCGGGGAGCTGTTTTTT.